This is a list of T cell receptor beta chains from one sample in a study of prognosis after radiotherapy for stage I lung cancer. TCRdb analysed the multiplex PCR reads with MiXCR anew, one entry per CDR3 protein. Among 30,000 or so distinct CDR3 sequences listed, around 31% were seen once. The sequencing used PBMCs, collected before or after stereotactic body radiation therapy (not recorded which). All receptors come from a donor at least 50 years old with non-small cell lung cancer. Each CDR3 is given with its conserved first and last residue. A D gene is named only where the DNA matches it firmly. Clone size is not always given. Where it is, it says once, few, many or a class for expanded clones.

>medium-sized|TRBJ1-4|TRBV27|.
CASSPGTLGEKLFF
TGTGCCAGCAGCCCCGGGACTCTTGGTGAAAAACTGTTTTTT
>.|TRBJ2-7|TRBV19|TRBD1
CASSSPGQGTHEQYF
TGTGCCAGTAGTTCACCGGGACAGGGGACGCACGAGCAGTACTTC
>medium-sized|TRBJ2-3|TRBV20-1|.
CSARRPQNRDTQYF
TGCAGTGCCAGACGGCCTCAAAACAGGGATACGCAGTATTTT
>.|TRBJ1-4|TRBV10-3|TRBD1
CAISEQGTNEKLFF
TGTGCCATCAGCGAACAGGGGACTAATGAAAAACTGTTTTTT
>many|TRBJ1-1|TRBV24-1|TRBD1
CATSAQGVNTEAFF
TGTGCCACCAGTGCACAGGGGGTGAACACTGAAGCTTTCTTT
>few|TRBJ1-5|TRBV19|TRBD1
CASSIGQGGQPQHF
TGTGCCAGTAGTATTGGACAGGGAGGTCAGCCCCAGCATTTT
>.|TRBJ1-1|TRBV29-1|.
CSVEDWTWHGDEAFF
TGCAGCGTTGAAGATTGGACCTGGCACGGTGATGAAGCTTTCTTT
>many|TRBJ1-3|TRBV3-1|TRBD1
CASSQDGDRIDTIYF
TGTGCCAGCAGCCAAGACGGGGACAGGATAGACACCATATATTTT
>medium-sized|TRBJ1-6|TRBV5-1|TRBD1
CASSLLLTGNNSPLHF
TGCGCCAGCAGCTTGCTCCTGACAGGGAATAATTCACCCCTCCACTTT
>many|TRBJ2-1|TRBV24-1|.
CATSARDNYNEQFF
TGTGCCACCAGTGCGAGGGACAACTACAATGAGCAGTTCTTC
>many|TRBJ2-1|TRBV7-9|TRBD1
CASSFSTGDLEQFF
TGTGCCAGCAGCTTTTCCACAGGGGACCTCGAGCAGTTCTTC
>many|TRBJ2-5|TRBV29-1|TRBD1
CSVMDRSETQYF
TGCAGCGTCATGGACAGGAGTGAGACCCAGTACTTC
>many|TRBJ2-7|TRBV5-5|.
CASSLDTGFYEQYF
TGTGCCAGCAGCTTGGATACAGGGTTTTACGAGCAGTACTTC
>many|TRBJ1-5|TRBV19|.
CASSIDARGGYSNQPQHF
TGTGCCAGTAGTATTGACGCCAGGGGCGGCTATAGCAATCAGCCCCAGCATTTT
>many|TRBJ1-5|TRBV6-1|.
CASTHGRVGNQPQHF
TGTGCCAGCACCCATGGCCGTGTGGGCAATCAGCCCCAGCATTTT
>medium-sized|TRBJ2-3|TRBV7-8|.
CASSLARWADTQYF
TGTGCCAGCAGCTTAGCGCGGTGGGCAGATACGCAGTATTTT
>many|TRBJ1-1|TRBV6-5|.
CASSYGGRRSTEAFF
TGTGCCAGCAGTTACGGGGGGAGACGGAGCACTGAAGCTTTCTTT
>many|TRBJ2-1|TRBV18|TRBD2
CASSPLFGAGGQRSYNEQFF
TGTGCCAGCTCACCTCTCTTCGGGGCGGGGGGGCAACGCTCCTACAATGAGCAGTTCTTC